This TCR beta chain was documented in a study of metastatic and nonmetastatic thyroid tumors. Germline V gene sequence: CDR1 SGHAT, CDR2 FQDESV (reference sequence). This CDR3 is built from 16 residues. Worth noting for this clone: Germline and junction disagree at one end, which may indicate a read error.

Per the study methods: The distant-metastasis classifier for papillary thyroid cancer was built from CDR3 differences across clinicopathological groups. TCRdb reprocessed the PCR reads using MiXCR. Here the V and J calls rest on TCRdb's processing, not on the authors' analysis. This sample has about 34,000 clones, with around a sixth found just once. Before thyroid surgery, none of the patients had received any treatment. The receptor's source is a female donor with papillary thyroid cancer or a benign thyroid nodule (not recorded which). Some clones in this sample may be carry-over from other donors' samples. This chain uses TRBV11-1 with TRBJ2-2; 10 nucleotides line up with TRBD2. Sequencing input: blood. CDR3 sequence reads: CASSSRAGGSTVELFF. Written as DNA, the CDR3 is TGTGCCAGCAGCTCCAGAGCGGGAGGGAGCACCGTGGAGCTGTTTTTT.